These 21 T cell receptor beta chains originate from one sample sequenced in a study of blood T cell repertoires in COVID-19. Data came from immunoSEQ multiplex PCR; TCRdb stores just in-frame clones and leaves some out. The sample lists about 150,000 clones; about 80% were seen once. The sample consisted of PBMCs or T cells enriched from blood (not recorded which). The receptors were sampled from a woman aged 45-65 years who had recovered from COVID-19.

The chain combines TRBV7-6 with TRBJ1-1; a weak D match, TRBD1 (5 bases). The CDR3 covers 14 residues. V lost 2 bases to trimming and J lost 6 bases, with 13 bases between them. Germline assignment: CDR1 SGHVS and CDR2 FNYEAQ. CDR3 sequence reads: CASSLSGRAAEAFF. CDR3 in DNA: TGTGCCAGCAGCTTATCAGGCAGGGCGGCTGAAGCTTTCTTT.

The chain combines TRBV5-8 with TRBJ1-1; possible D gene TRBD1, 5 bases. CDR1 and CDR2 from the germline V gene are SGHTS and YDEGEE. The V end lost 1 base, the J end lost 4 bases, and 11 bases lay between the germline ends. The CDR3 totals 14 residues. The CDR3 region is CASSLFRGGTEAFF. The CDR3 region has the DNA TGTGCCAGCAGCTTGTTCCGGGGGGGCACTGAAGCTTTCTTT.

This rearrangement joins TRBV18 to TRBJ1-1; TRBD1 matches at 9 bases. With 3 bases clipped from V and 10 bases from J, the junction kept 9 bases outside the gene matches. The CDR3 covers 14 residues. Germline lookup yields CDR1 KGHSH and CDR2 LQKENI. CDR3 DNA: TGTGCCAGCTCACCTGAGGGACAGGGCTCAACAGCTTTCTTT. It specifies CASSPEGQGSTAFF.

The CDR3: CASSLSSPGDTEAFF. CDR3 bases: TGCGCCAGCAGCTTGTCCTCTCCCGGTGACACTGAAGCTTTCTTT. The chain combines TRBV5-1 with TRBJ1-1; D is uncertain. The CDR3 is 15 amino acids. Trimming cost V 1 base and J 3 bases, with 13 bases left between them. Germline assignment: CDR1 SGHRS and CDR2 YFSETQ.

The CDR3 loop is CSVIDSRDRSTDTQYF. CDR3 DNA sequence: TGCAGCGTCATAGACAGCAGGGACAGGAGCACAGATACGCAGTATTTT. The chain is built from TRBV29-1 and TRBJ2-3; 8 positions match TRBD1. CDR1 is SQVTM and CDR2 is ANQGSEA in the germline V gene. The CDR3 consists of 16 residues. V lost 6 bases and J lost 0; bases outside the gene matches: 11.

CDR3 sequence reads: CASSQVFQGLTEAFF. The CDR3 nucleotides are TGTGCCAGCAGCCAAGTCTTTCAGGGGCTCACTGAAGCTTTCTTT. V gene TRBV3-1 (or the pseudogene TRBV3-2) combines with J gene TRBJ1-1; possibly TRBD1 for D (6 bases). The CDR3 is made up of 15 amino acids. With 1 base removed from V and 4 bases from J, the gap between germline ends came to 13 bases. Per germline, CDR1 LGHDT and CDR2 YNNKEL (reference sequence).

The rearrangement joins TRBV5-1 to TRBJ1-6; D is ambiguous. The CDR3 has 13 amino acids. Trimming left V 1 base short and J 10 bases short, with 9 bases between. CDR1 is SGHRS and CDR2 is YFSETQ in the germline V gene. The CDR3 DNA is TGCGCCAGCAGCTTGACAGATGAGTCACCCCTCCACTTT. The encoded protein is CASSLTDESPLHF. Complete variable domain (other parts from reference TRBV5-1 and TRBJ1-6): KAGVTQTPRYLIKTRGQQVTLSCSPISGHRSVSWYQQTPGQGLQFLFEYFSETQRNKGNFPGRFSGRQFSNSRSEMNVSTLELGDSALYLCASSLTDESPLHFGNGTRLTVT.

A few counts support this clone. The chain employs TRBV14 and TRBJ1-1; TRBD1 matches 7 bases. This CDR3 contains 16 residues. The germline CDR1 and CDR2 sequences are SGHDN and FVKESK. Trimming at V came to 0 bases and at J to 0 bases, leaving 4 bases not matched to a gene. For the CDR3, the DNA is TGTGCCAGCAGCCAAGAGACAGGGAAGGTGAACACTGAAGCTTTCTTT. Translation gives CASSQETGKVNTEAFF.

This clone was detected a few times. The chain is built from TRBV5-1 and TRBJ1-1; D might be TRBD1 (6 bases). In germline, CDR1 is SGHRS, CDR2 YFSETQ. The germline V and J ends were trimmed by 6 bases and 0 bases, with 9 bases remaining between them. The CDR3 covers 13 residues. The CDR3 protein is CASTRDMNTEAFF. The CDR3 bases are TGCGCCAGCACAAGGGACATGAACACTGAAGCTTTCTTT. The whole variable domain, filled in from reference TRBV5-1 and TRBJ1-1, reads KAGVTQTPRYLIKTRGQQVTLSCSPISGHRSVSWYQQTPGQGLQFLFEYFSETQRNKGNFPGRFSGRQFSNSRSEMNVSTLELGDSALYLCASTRDMNTEAFFGQGTRLTVV.

The chain is built from TRBV7-3 and TRBJ2-3, with D possibly being TRBD1 (5 bases). This CDR3 region has 14 residues. Trimming pared 1 base from V and 5 bases from J, leaving 10 bases between. Germline V gene data show CDR1 as SGHTA and CDR2 as FQGTGA. The CDR3 protein is CASSLRGREDTQYF. DNA of the CDR3: TGTGCCAGCAGCTTAAGAGGCAGGGAAGATACGCAGTATTTT.

CDR3 residues: CASSFGQGGEKLFF. Written as DNA, the CDR3 is TGCGCCAGCAGCTTCGGACAGGGAGGGGAAAAACTGTTTTTT. The V gene is TRBV5-1, the J gene TRBJ1-4; 8 nucleotides agree with TRBD1. V shed 2 bases and J 8 bases; nucleotides not matched to a gene: 5. This CDR3 is built from 14 residues. The germline V gene encodes CDR1 SGHRS and CDR2 YFSETQ.

This clone was seen only once. The chain carries TRBV27 and TRBJ2-7, with 9 bases that match TRBD1. The length of the CDR3 is 14 residues. CDR1 is MNHEY and CDR2 is SMNVEV in the germline V gene (reference sequence). V shed 3 bases and J 2 bases; nucleotides not matched to a gene: 2. This chain's CDR3 is CASSFRQGAYEQYF. The DNA for the CDR3 is TGTGCCAGCAGTTTCCGACAGGGGGCCTACGAGCAGTACTTC.

The chain employs TRBV3-1 (or the pseudogene TRBV3-2) and TRBJ1-3, with 8 bases matching TRBD1. Germline lookup yields CDR1 LGHDT and CDR2 YNNKEL (reference sequence). J gave up 3 bases and V 5 bases, and 3 bases lay outside the gene matches. The CDR3 contains 14 residues. CDR3 sequence (DNA): TGTGCCAGCAGCATGGACAGGGATGGAAACACCATATATTTT. It translates to CASSMDRDGNTIYF.

V usage is TRBV3-1 (or the pseudogene TRBV3-2) and J usage is TRBJ1-4; 8 bases align to TRBD1. The junction had 8 bases not matched to a gene; V was cut back by 7 bases and J by 7 bases. The CDR3 length is 14 residues. Looked up from germline, CDR1 is LGHDT and CDR2 is YNNKEL (reference sequence). The CDR3 DNA sequence: TGTGCCAGCAATGACAGGGGTACTGGTGAAAAACTGTTTTTT. Its protein is CASNDRGTGEKLFF.

V usage is TRBV10-3 and J usage is TRBJ1-4; TRBD1 aligns across 8 bases. With 6 bases clipped from V and 6 bases from J, the junction kept 15 bases outside the gene matches. From germline, CDR1 is ENHRY and CDR2 SYGVKD. The CDR3 has 17 amino acids. As DNA, the CDR3 is TGTGCCATCAGGGCCGGGACAGGATCTTTCGGAGATGAAAAACTGTTTTTT. This gives the protein CAIRAGTGSFGDEKLFF.

This clone was recorded once. J is TRBJ2-1 and V is TRBV19, with a weak D call TRBD2 (6 bases). The germline gives CDR1 LNHDA, CDR2 SQIVND (reference sequence). V lost 3 bases, J lost 8 bases, and 14 bases lay in between. This CDR3 contains 14 residues. CDR3 in DNA: TGTGCCAGTAGTATCCGGGACTCAGGCTATGAGCAGTTCTTC. The encoded protein is CASSIRDSGYEQFF.

CDR3 in DNA: TGTGCCAGCAGTTTATCCGGACAGGTAGGGAGTCAGCCCCAGCATTTT. Its translation: CASSLSGQVGSQPQHF. The rearrangement joins TRBV28 to TRBJ1-5, with TRBD1 identical over 7 bases. The V segment lost 1 base and the J segment 6 bases; nucleotides outside the gene matches: 9. This CDR3 comprises 16 residues. CDR1 and CDR2 (germline): MDHEN, SYDVKM.

The rearrangement joins TRBV7-9 to TRBJ1-6; 11 nucleotides agree with TRBD1. V lost 5 bases to trimming and J lost 7 bases; unmatched junction nucleotides: 7. The CDR3 loop spans 16 amino acids. Germline CDR1 is SEHNR and CDR2 is FQNEAQ (reference sequence). The CDR3 spells CASSPLDRGQNSPLHF. The CDR3 DNA reads TGTGCCAGCAGCCCGCTGGACAGGGGGCAAAATTCACCCCTCCACTTT.

The V and J genes are TRBV28 and TRBJ1-4; TRBD1 agrees at 8 bases. V shed 6 bases and J 6 bases; nucleotides not matched to a gene: 15. CDR1 MDHEN and CDR2 SYDVKM come from the germline V gene. The CDR3 is 17 residues long. The CDR3 region is CASSRWQGAGRDEKLFF. The CDR3 DNA follows: TGTGCCAGCAGCCGGTGGCAGGGGGCAGGAAGAGATGAAAAACTGTTTTTT.

V usage is TRBV5-1 and J usage is TRBJ1-1, with D maybe TRBD1 (6 bases). The CDR3 covers 13 residues. Trimming pared 4 bases from V and 1 base from J, leaving 8 bases between. CDR1 and CDR2 from the germline V gene are SGHRS and YFSETQ. This chain's CDR3 is CASSPQGNTEAFF. The CDR3 region has the DNA TGCGCCAGCAGCCCACAGGGGAACACTGAAGCTTTCTTT.

This chain connects TRBV29-1 to TRBJ1-4; 7 nucleotides match TRBD1. The V gene end was trimmed by 0 bases and the J gene end by 5 bases; junction bases not matched to a gene: 6. Germline lookup yields CDR1 SQVTM and CDR2 ANQGSEA. This CDR3 is 15 amino acids long. CDR3 loop: CSVEDPLDRNEKLFF. The CDR3 DNA sequence: TGCAGCGTTGAAGATCCACTGGACAGGAATGAAAAACTGTTTTTT.